The entry below gives a single T cell receptor beta chain sequence along with its context. Its antigen is not identified. RNA transcripts yielded amplified TCR beta CDR3 regions. When the TCR CDR3 underwent first-round RT-PCR, the HTBI primer set was used. Using its own MiXCR run on the multiplex PCR reads, TCRdb lists one record per CDR3 protein. This sample has 200,000 to 250,000 distinct CDR3 sequences, with about 25% found just once. Germline V gene lookup returns CDR1 SGHTA and CDR2 FQGNSA. The V and J ends lost 4 bases and 5 bases, in that order; junction bases with no gene match: 5. CDR3 length equals 15 residues. For ophthalmopathy patients, the Clinical Activity Score was at least 3 and the NOSPECS grade at least 4; duration was under 3 months. The data belong to a study of T cells in Graves' hyperthyroidism and ophthalmopathy. Study results and limitations: Ophthalmopathy prediction by the model preceded onset by a median approximately six months. Ophthalmopathy was told apart from stable hyperthyroidism by a 13 V-J model.

V is TRBV7-2 and J is TRBJ1-2; TRBD1 matches at 12 bases. The receptor comes from a woman aged 40 to 50 with Graves' ophthalmopathy. Sequencing was done on a sample of blood. This CDR3 reads CASSSGQGAGYGYTF. The CDR3 DNA sequence: TGTGCCAGCAGCTCGGGACAGGGGGCAGGGTATGGCTACACCTTC.